The rows below give T cell receptor beta chains drawn from one sample of a study of cytomegalovirus exposure and HLA in healthy donors. Profiling relied on immunoSEQ multiplex PCR, and the TCRdb table lists in-frame clones only, not all of them. Of 55,000 to 70,000 clones detected, approximately 80% appear once; the ten largest clones hold 6%. The sequencing sample was made of PBMCs. These receptors were collected from a male donor in good health and CMV-seronegative. The CDR3 runs from the conserved cysteine through the conserved F or W. Fields, in order: clone size, V gene, D gene, J gene, CDR3 protein, CDR3 DNA. D genes are given only for firm matches. For some rows the clone size is stated as once, few or many, or as a class when expanded; others skip it.

.,TRBV7-6,.,TRBJ2-5,CASSTRQETQYF,TGTGCCAGCAGCACACGCCAAGAGACCCAGTACTTC
.,TRBV7-9,.,TRBJ1-1,CASSNAGNTEAFF,TGTGCCAGCAGTAATGCCGGGAACACTGAAGCTTTCTTT
few,TRBV27,.,TRBJ1-2,CASSLKFETRKTF,TGTGCCAGCAGTTTAAAATTTGAGACTAGGAAGACCTTC
.,TRBV27,TRBD1,TRBJ1-1,CASSFREGAKAFF,TGTGCCAGCAGTTTCCGTGAGGGGGCTAAAGCTTTCTTT
.,TRBV14,.,TRBJ1-2,CASSQDVQGIYGYTF,TGTGCCAGCAGCCAAGATGTACAGGGAATCTATGGCTACACCTTC
.,TRBV30,TRBD1,TRBJ2-2,CAWSPRQGTGELFF,TGTGCCTGGAGTCCACGACAGGGAACCGGGGAGCTGTTTTTT
.,TRBV5-1,.,TRBJ1-2,CASSWSTGGINYGYTF,TGCGCCAGCAGCTGGAGCACGGGGGGAATCAACTATGGCTACACCTTC
.,TRBV27,.,TRBJ1-2,CASSLSYGFEGYTF,TGTGCCAGCAGTTTATCGTACGGGTTTGAGGGCTACACCTTC
.,TRBV6-5,.,TRBJ2-3,CASSYSAGFTDTQYF,TGTGCCAGCAGTTACTCTGCAGGGTTCACAGATACGCAGTATTTT
.,TRBV4-3,TRBD2,TRBJ2-3,CASSQEGGVSTDTQYF,TGCGCCAGCAGCCAAGAGGGAGGGGTTAGCACAGATACGCAGTATTTT
once,TRBV6-1,.,TRBJ1-4,CASERGTTNEKLFF,TGTGCCAGCGAAAGGGGAACAACTAATGAAAAACTGTTTTTT
.,TRBV7-2,TRBD2,TRBJ2-1,CASSLITQLAGGPNEQFF,TGTGCCAGCAGCTTAATTACCCAACTAGCGGGGGGGCCAAATGAGCAGTTCTTC
.,TRBV9,TRBD1,TRBJ1-2,CASSGTGGNYGYTF,TGTGCCAGCAGCGGGACAGGGGGAAACTATGGCTACACCTTC
.,TRBV30,TRBD1,TRBJ1-2,CAWSGTGGRDGYTF,TGTGCCTGGAGTGGAACAGGGGGGCGGGATGGCTACACCTTC
.,TRBV7-8,TRBD1,TRBJ2-4,CASSEDRALAKNIQYF,TGTGCCAGCAGCGAAGACAGGGCCCTAGCCAAAAACATTCAGTACTTC
.,TRBV18,.,TRBJ2-5,CASSPSNSKETQYF,TGTGCCAGCTCACCTAGTAACAGTAAAGAGACCCAGTACTTC
once,TRBV5-1,.,TRBJ1-2,CASSLRAEYGYTF,TGCGCCAGCAGCCTGAGGGCTGAATATGGCTACACCTTC
.,TRBV7-3,TRBD1,TRBJ2-1,CASSSGTASYNEQFF,TGTGCCAGCAGCTCGGGGACAGCCTCCTACAATGAGCAGTTCTTC
once,TRBV2,TRBD1,TRBJ1-2,CASRNPGQGAFGYTF,TGTGCCAGCAGGAACCCGGGACAGGGGGCTTTCGGCTACACCTTC
.,TRBV18,.,TRBJ1-1,CASSPSRGLDTEAFF,TGTGCCAGCTCACCTTCGCGGGGGCTAGACACTGAAGCTTTCTTT
.,TRBV6-5,.,TRBJ2-7,CASSLPGWEQYF,TGTGCCAGCAGTCTACCAGGCTGGGAGCAGTACTTC
.,TRBV6-6,.,TRBJ1-3,CASSYSTDSSGNTIYF,TGTGCCAGCAGTTACTCGACAGATAGCTCTGGAAACACCATATATTTT
once,TRBV5-1,TRBD1,TRBJ2-3,CASSSWGTGTDTQYF,TGCGCCAGCAGCTCTTGGGGGACAGGCACAGATACGCAGTATTTT
.,TRBV7-2,TRBD2,TRBJ2-6,CASSLAGGALSGANVLTF,TGTGCCAGCAGCTTAGCCGGGGGGGCCCTCTCTGGGGCCAACGTCCTGACTTTC
.,TRBV11-3,.,TRBJ2-1,CASSFRAGASYNEQFF,TGTGCCAGCAGCTTCCGGGCGGGGGCCTCCTACAATGAGCAGTTCTTC
.,TRBV30,TRBD2,TRBJ2-1,CARSGGPYNEQFF,TGTGCCCGTAGCGGGGGGCCCTACAATGAGCAGTTCTTC
few,TRBV7-6,.,TRBJ2-5,CASSLERGIQETQYF,TGTGCCAGCAGCTTAGAGCGCGGAATCCAAGAGACCCAGTACTTC
.,TRBV29-1,.,TRBJ2-7,CSVGLTDSYEQYF,TGCAGCGTCGGCCTAACGGACAGCTACGAGCAGTACTTC
.,TRBV29-1,TRBD1,TRBJ1-4,CSVELGQGVEKLFF,TGCAGCGTTGAACTCGGACAGGGGGTTGAAAAACTGTTTTTT
few,TRBV4-2,.,TRBJ1-2,CASSQVGGTNYGYTF,TGTGCCAGCAGCCAAGTGGGGGGGACTAACTATGGCTACACCTTC
once,TRBV27,.,TRBJ1-2,CASTLGPLYGYTF,TGTGCCAGCACCCTGGGGCCTTTATATGGCTACACCTTC
.,TRBV5-4,TRBD1,TRBJ2-7,CASSLADRGRAYEQYF,TGTGCCAGCAGCTTGGCGGACAGGGGGCGCGCCTACGAGCAGTACTTC
.,TRBV15,TRBD1,TRBJ2-7,CATSILTGATSYEQYF,TGTGCCACCAGCATACTTACAGGGGCTACCTCCTACGAGCAGTACTTC
.,TRBV7-2,TRBD1,TRBJ2-1,CASSSGTGGDHNEQFF,TGTGCCAGCAGCTCCGGGACAGGGGGCGACCACAATGAGCAGTTCTTC
.,TRBV6-4,.,TRBJ1-1,CASSTTPNTEAFF,TGTGCCAGCAGCACTACACCGAACACTGAAGCTTTCTTT
.,TRBV2,TRBD1,TRBJ1-2,CASSVSGQGVGYGYTF,TGTGCCAGCAGTGTTTCGGGACAGGGGGTGGGGTATGGCTACACCTTC
.,TRBV9,TRBD1,TRBJ2-7,CASSGGQGAIDEQYF,TGTGCCAGCAGCGGTGGACAGGGGGCGATCGACGAGCAGTACTTC